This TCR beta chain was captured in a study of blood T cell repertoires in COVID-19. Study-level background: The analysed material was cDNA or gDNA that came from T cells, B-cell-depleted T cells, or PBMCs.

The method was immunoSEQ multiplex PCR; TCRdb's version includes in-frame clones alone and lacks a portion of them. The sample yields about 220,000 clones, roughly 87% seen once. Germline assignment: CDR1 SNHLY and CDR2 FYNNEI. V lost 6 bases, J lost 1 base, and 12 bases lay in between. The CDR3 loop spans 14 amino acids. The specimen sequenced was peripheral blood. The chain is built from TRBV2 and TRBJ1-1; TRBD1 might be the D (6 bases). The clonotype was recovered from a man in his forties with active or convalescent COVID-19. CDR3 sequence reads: CASRRQERNTEAFF. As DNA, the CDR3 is TGTGCCAGCAGGCGACAGGAGAGGAACACTGAAGCTTTCTTT.